The clone carrying this TCR beta chain was seen many times. Every patient underwent thyroid surgery untreated. These data originate in a study of metastatic and nonmetastatic thyroid tumors. CDR1 and CDR2 (germline): LGHNA, YNFKEQ. The CDR3 contains 16 residues. The V and J ends lost 0 bases and 5 bases respectively, with 16 bases between them. Using MiXCR, TCRdb reanalyzed the PCR reads. This sample carries roughly 3,800 clones, around a third of them seen once, and the ten largest clones take roughly 29%. The receptor was isolated from a male donor with papillary thyroid cancer or a benign thyroid nodule (not recorded which). Some clones in this sample may be carry-over from other donors' samples. The rearrangement uses TRBV4-2 and TRBJ1-1; D possibly corresponds to TRBD1 (5 bases). The sequenced material came from adjacent normal tissue. DNA for the CDR3: TGTGCCAGCAGCCAAGACCCGTCCCTCGGGGGAACTGAAGCTTTCTTT. The encoded protein is CASSQDPSLGGTEAFF.